This entry is about one T cell receptor beta chain. Its specificity is unknown. Generated by immunoSEQ multiplex PCR, the TCRdb table keeps only in-frame clones and is missing some. Of 95,000 to 120,000 clones in the sample, under 97% were seen once. Germline CDR1 and CDR2: LNHDA and SQIVND (reference sequence). This CDR3 is 11 amino acids long. Trimming pared 5 bases from V and 5 bases from J, leaving 4 bases between. These data belong to a study of cytomegalovirus exposure and HLA in healthy donors. Broader study findings: Cytomegalovirus association was assigned to about 150 TCR beta chains. Specificity for CMV antigens was confirmed in vitro for a few of the CMV-associated chains.

The clonotype comes from a woman in her late teens or twenties in good health and CMV-seronegative. The sequenced material came from PBMCs. The rearrangement links TRBV19 to TRBJ2-1; D uncertain. The DNA for the CDR3 is TGTGCCAGTAGTGCGAACAATGAGCAGTTCTTC. Its translation is CASSANNEQFF. Full variable domain (remainder filled in from reference TRBV19 and TRBJ2-1): DGGITQSPKYLFRKEGQNVTLSCEQNLNHDAMYWYRQDPGQGLRLIYYSQIVNDFQKGDIAEGYSVSREKKESFPLTVTSAQKNPTAFYLCASSANNEQFFGPGTRLTVL.